Listed below are T cell receptor beta chains from one sample, sequenced in a study of identical twins. TCRdb recomputed calls from the 5' RACE reads with MiXCR, one row per CDR3 protein. The sample includes about 220,000 distinct CDR3 sequences, 5% to 7% seen only once; the top ten take 13% to 15%. The same sample was also used in a study of T cells expressing NK-cell markers.

Material: CD8+ T cells sorted from blood. All receptors come from a woman aged 18-29 years in good health. Both conserved end residues are part of each CDR3. The D gene is left open where the match is weak. Size tells how often a clone was seen (once, few, many) or the class of an expanded clone, and some rows leave it out.

v_gene: TRBV7-6
j_gene: TRBJ1-1
abundance: few
len: 14
d_gene: -
CDR3nt: TGTGCCAGCAGCTTAACAGGGCTTCGGACTGAAGCTTTCTTT
CDR3aa: CASSLTGLRTEAFF

v_gene: TRBV12-3/TRBV12-4
j_gene: TRBJ2-1
abundance: few
len: 17
d_gene: TRBD2
CDR3nt: TGTGCCAGCAGTCCCGGACTAGCGGGGACCCTCTACAATGAGCAGTTCTTC
CDR3aa: CASSPGLAGTLYNEQFF

v_gene: TRBV9
j_gene: TRBJ2-5
abundance: -
len: 14
d_gene: TRBD1
CDR3nt: TGTGCCAGCAGCGGACAGGGGGCGGAGGAGACCCAGTACTTC
CDR3aa: CASSGQGAEETQYF

v_gene: TRBV27
j_gene: TRBJ2-1
abundance: -
len: 14
d_gene: TRBD2
CDR3nt: TGTGCCAGCAGTTTAGCGGGGGGACACAATGAGCAGTTCTTC
CDR3aa: CASSLAGGHNEQFF

v_gene: TRBV18
j_gene: TRBJ2-7
abundance: few
len: 14
d_gene: TRBD1
CDR3nt: TGTGCCAGCTCACCGCGGGACAGGGGAAACGAGCAGTACTTC
CDR3aa: CASSPRDRGNEQYF

v_gene: TRBV12-3/TRBV12-4
j_gene: TRBJ2-1
abundance: few
len: 15
d_gene: -
CDR3nt: TGTGCCAGCAGTCCTCACGAGACTAGGGACAATGAGCAGTTCTTC
CDR3aa: CASSPHETRDNEQFF

v_gene: TRBV9
j_gene: TRBJ2-7
abundance: -
len: 13
d_gene: -
CDR3nt: TGTGCCAGCAGCGTAGCTAGCGTAGGCGAGCAGTACTTC
CDR3aa: CASSVASVGEQYF

v_gene: TRBV27
j_gene: TRBJ2-5
abundance: many
len: 11
d_gene: -
CDR3nt: TGTGCCAGCATATCGGAAGAGACCCAGTACTTC
CDR3aa: CASISEETQYF

v_gene: TRBV5-6
j_gene: TRBJ2-1
abundance: few
len: 17
d_gene: TRBD2
CDR3nt: TGTGCCAGCAGCTTGCCGGGACTAGCGGGGGGTTGGGATGAGCAGTTCTTC
CDR3aa: CASSLPGLAGGWDEQFF

v_gene: TRBV3-1
j_gene: TRBJ1-5
abundance: few
len: 18
d_gene: -
CDR3nt: TGTGCCAGCAGCCACCCTATGGGGGGAGACCGTCCCCTTCGGCCCCAGCATTTT
CDR3aa: CASSHPMGGDRPLRPQHF

v_gene: TRBV6-2/TRBV6-3
j_gene: TRBJ2-6
abundance: once
len: 11
d_gene: -
CDR3nt: TGTGCCAGCAGTCACGGGCCTCTGGTTACTTTC
CDR3aa: CASSHGPLVTF

v_gene: TRBV7-8
j_gene: TRBJ1-5
abundance: many
len: 13
d_gene: -
CDR3nt: TGTGCCAGCAGCTTAGCGCAATGGTCGCCCCAGCATTTT
CDR3aa: CASSLAQWSPQHF

v_gene: TRBV12-3/TRBV12-4
j_gene: TRBJ2-1
abundance: many
len: 10
d_gene: -
CDR3nt: TGTGCCAGCAGCAACAATGAGCAGTTCTTC
CDR3aa: CASSNNEQFF